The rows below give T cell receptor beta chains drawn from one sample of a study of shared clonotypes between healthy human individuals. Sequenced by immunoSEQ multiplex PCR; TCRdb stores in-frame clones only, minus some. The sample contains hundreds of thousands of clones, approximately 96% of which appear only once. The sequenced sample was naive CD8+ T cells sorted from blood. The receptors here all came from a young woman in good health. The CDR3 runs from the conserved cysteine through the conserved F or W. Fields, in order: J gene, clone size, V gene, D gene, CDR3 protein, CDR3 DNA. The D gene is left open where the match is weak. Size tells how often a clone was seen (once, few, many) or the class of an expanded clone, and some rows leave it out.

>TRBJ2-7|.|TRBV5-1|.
CASMIDARAYEQYF
TGCGCCAGCATGATAGACGCGCGGGCCTACGAGCAGTACTTC
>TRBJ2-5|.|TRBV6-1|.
CASSEEPNWDQETQYF
TGTGCCAGCAGTGAAGAACCAAATTGGGACCAAGAGACCCAGTACTTC
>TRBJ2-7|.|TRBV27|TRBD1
CASSPGTGFSYEQYF
TGTGCCAGCAGTCCAGGGACAGGATTCTCCTACGAGCAGTACTTC
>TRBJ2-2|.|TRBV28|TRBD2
CASRPASGRVINTGELFF
TGTGCCAGCAGACCTGCTAGCGGGAGGGTTATAAACACCGGGGAGCTGTTTTTT
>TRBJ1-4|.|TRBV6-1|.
CASSGGGVGEKLFF
TGTGCCAGCAGTGGGGGCGGGGTTGGAGAAAAACTGTTTTTT
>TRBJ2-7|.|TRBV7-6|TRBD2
CASSLGEGGRPLYEQYF
TGTGCCAGCAGCTTAGGGGAGGGCGGGAGGCCTCTTTACGAGCAGTACTTC
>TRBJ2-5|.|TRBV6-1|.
CASSDSRGVLETQYF
TGTGCCAGCAGTGATTCCCGGGGCGTGTTGGAGACCCAGTACTTC
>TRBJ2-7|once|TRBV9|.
CASSVGDDSYEQYF
TGTGCCAGCAGCGTAGGCGACGACTCCTACGAGCAGTACTTC
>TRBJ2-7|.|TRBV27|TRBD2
CASSPGTKPYEQYF
TGTGCCAGCAGTCCCGGGACTAAGCCCTACGAGCAGTACTTC
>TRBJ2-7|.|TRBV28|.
CASSPGKYITYEQYF
TGTGCCAGCAGCCCGGGCAAGTATATTACCTACGAGCAGTACTTC
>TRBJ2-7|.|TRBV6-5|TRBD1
CASSYQGQRYEQYF
TGTGCCAGCAGTTACCAGGGACAGCGGTACGAGCAGTACTTC
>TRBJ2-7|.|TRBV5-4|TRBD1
CASSSAGTGYEQYF
TGTGCCAGCAGCTCCGCCGGGACAGGCTACGAGCAGTACTTC
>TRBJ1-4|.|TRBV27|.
CASSVGSTNEKLFF
TGTGCCAGCAGTGTAGGAAGCACTAATGAAAAACTGTTTTTT
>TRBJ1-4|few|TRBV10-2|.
CASSEGGGVTNEKLFF
TGCGCCAGCAGTGAGGGGGGGGGCGTAACTAATGAAAAACTGTTTTTT
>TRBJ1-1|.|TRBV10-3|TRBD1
CAISDFRTGGNTEAFF
TGTGCCATCAGTGATTTCCGGACAGGGGGGAACACTGAAGCTTTCTTT
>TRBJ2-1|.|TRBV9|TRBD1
CASSVAPGTGNYNEQFF
TGTGCCAGCAGCGTAGCGCCGGGGACAGGGAACTACAATGAGCAGTTCTTC
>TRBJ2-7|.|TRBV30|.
CAWSAPTWRAYEQYF
TGTGCCTGGAGTGCCCCGACATGGCGGGCTTACGAGCAGTACTTC
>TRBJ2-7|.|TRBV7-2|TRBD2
CASSLPRREGRIEQYF
TGTGCCAGCAGCTTACCGCGGCGGGAGGGCCGTATCGAGCAGTACTTC
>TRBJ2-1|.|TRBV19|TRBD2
CASSMSGSLNNEQFF
TGTGCCAGTAGTATGAGCGGGAGTCTGAACAATGAGCAGTTCTTC
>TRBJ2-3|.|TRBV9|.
CASSGGPGAPSTDTQYF
TGTGCCAGCAGCGGAGGCCCGGGCGCCCCTAGCACAGATACGCAGTATTTT
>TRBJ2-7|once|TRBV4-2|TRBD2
CASSQDTSGGSYEQYF
TGTGCCAGCAGCCAAGACACTAGCGGGGGCTCCTACGAGCAGTACTTC
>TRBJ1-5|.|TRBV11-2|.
CASSLDRGSNQPQHF
TGTGCCAGCAGCTTAGACAGGGGCAGCAATCAGCCCCAGCATTTT
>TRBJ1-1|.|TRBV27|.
CATKGTHEAFF
TGTGCCACCAAAGGGACACATGAAGCTTTCTTT
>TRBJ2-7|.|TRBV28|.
CASSNPLPSGDTAEQYF
TGTGCCAGCAGTAATCCTCTTCCGTCTGGGGATACCGCCGAGCAGTACTTC
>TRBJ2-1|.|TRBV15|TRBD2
CATSGSTSVYNEQFF
TGTGCCACCAGCGGAAGTACTAGCGTCTACAATGAGCAGTTCTTC
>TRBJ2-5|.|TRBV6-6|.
CASSYGLGDVETQYF
TGTGCCAGCAGTTACGGTCTTGGGGATGTGGAGACCCAGTACTTC
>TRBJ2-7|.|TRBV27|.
CASSLGLLGNYEQYF
TGTGCCAGCAGTCTAGGATTACTCGGCAACTACGAGCAGTACTTC
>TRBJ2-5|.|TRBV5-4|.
CASGLRGRDETQYF
TGTGCCAGCGGTCTCAGGGGAAGGGATGAGACCCAGTACTTC
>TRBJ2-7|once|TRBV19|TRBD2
CASSIDLSGRAQFNEQYF
TGTGCCAGTAGTATAGATCTCAGCGGGAGGGCCCAATTCAACGAGCAGTACTTC
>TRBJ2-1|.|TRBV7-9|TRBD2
CASVRGGKGSEQFF
TGTGCCAGCGTTCGCGGGGGGAAGGGCTCTGAGCAGTTCTTC
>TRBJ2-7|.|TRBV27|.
CASSATPSYEQYF
TGTGCCAGCAGTGCAACTCCCTCCTACGAGCAGTACTTC
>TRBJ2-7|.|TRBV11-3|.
CASSSVDRPYEQYF
TGTGCCAGCAGCTCCGTTGACAGACCCTACGAGCAGTACTTC
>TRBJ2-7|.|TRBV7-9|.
CASSLGAGTGSYEQYF
TGTGCCAGCAGCTTAGGTGCAGGAACAGGGTCCTACGAGCAGTACTTC
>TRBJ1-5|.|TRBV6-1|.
CASSESFIGGNQPQHF
TGTGCCAGCAGTGAATCTTTTATCGGCGGCAATCAGCCCCAGCATTTT
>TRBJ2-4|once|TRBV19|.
CASSMTGLILAKNIQYF
TGTGCCAGTAGTATGACCGGACTGATTCTAGCCAAAAACATTCAGTACTTC